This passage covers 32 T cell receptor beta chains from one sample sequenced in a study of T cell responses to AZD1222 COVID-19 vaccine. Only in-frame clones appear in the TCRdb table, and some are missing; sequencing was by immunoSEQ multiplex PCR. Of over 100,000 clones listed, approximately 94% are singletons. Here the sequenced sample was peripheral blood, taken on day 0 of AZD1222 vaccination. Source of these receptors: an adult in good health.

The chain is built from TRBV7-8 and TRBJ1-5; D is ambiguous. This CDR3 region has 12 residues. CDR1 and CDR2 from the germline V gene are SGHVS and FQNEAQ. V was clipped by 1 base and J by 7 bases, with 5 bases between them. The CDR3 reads CASSLGPQPQHF. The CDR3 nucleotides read TGTGCCAGCAGCTTAGGGCCCCAGCCCCAGCATTTT.

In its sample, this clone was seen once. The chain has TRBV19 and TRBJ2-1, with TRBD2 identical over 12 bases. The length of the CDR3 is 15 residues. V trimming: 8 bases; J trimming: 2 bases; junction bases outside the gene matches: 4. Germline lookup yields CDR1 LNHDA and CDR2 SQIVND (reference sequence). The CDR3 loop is CASASGRAAYNEQFF. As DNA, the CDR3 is TGTGCCAGTGCTAGCGGGAGGGCCGCCTACAATGAGCAGTTCTTC.

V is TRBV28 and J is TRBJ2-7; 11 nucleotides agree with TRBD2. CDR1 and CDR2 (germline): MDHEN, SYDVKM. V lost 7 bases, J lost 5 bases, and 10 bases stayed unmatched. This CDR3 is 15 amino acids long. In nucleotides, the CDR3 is TGTGCCAGCATTACCCTAGCGGGAGGTAGGAACGAGCAGTACTTC. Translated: CASITLAGGRNEQYF.

The CDR3 sequence is CASSQESTAGLESLELNTEAFF. The CDR3, as DNA: TGTGCCAGCAGCCAAGAGTCGACAGCTGGGTTGGAGTCCCTAGAATTGAACACTGAAGCTTTCTTT. The chain links TRBV4-2 to TRBJ1-1, with TRBD1 as a possible D gene (5 bases). Germline V gives CDR1 LGHNA, CDR2 YNFKEQ. Between the trimmed V and J ends, which lost 0 bases and 0 bases, there was a span of 29 bases. CDR3 length equals 22 residues.

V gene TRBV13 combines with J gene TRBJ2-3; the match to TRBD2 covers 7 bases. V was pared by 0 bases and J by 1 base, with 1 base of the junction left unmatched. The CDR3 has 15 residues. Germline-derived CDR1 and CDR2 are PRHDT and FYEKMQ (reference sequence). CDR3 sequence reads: CASSLGGRGTDTQYF. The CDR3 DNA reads TGTGCCAGCAGCTTAGGGGGGAGGGGCACAGATACGCAGTATTTT.

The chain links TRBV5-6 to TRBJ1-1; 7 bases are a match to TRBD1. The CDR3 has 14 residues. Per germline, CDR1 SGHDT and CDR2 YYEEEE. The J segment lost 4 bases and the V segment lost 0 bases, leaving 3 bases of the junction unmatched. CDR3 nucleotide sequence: TGTGCCAGCAGCTTGGACAGGGGATTCACTGAAGCTTTCTTT. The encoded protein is CASSLDRGFTEAFF.

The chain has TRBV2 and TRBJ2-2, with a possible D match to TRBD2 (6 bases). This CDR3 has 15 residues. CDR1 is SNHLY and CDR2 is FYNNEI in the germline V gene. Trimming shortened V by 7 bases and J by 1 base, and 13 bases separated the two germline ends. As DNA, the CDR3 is TGTGCCAGCAACCCAGGGCGGGGGAACACCGGGGAGCTGTTTTTT. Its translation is CASNPGRGNTGELFF.

The CDR3 region has the DNA TGTGCCAGCAGCTTAGACAGGAGGGACAATTCACCCCTCCACTTT. Encoded protein: CASSLDRRDNSPLHF. The V gene is TRBV11-2, the J gene TRBJ1-6, with D possibly TRBD1 on 5 matching bases. There are 15 residues in the CDR3. From germline, CDR1 is SGHAT and CDR2 FQNNGV. V lost 0 bases to trimming and J lost 7 bases, with 10 bases between them.

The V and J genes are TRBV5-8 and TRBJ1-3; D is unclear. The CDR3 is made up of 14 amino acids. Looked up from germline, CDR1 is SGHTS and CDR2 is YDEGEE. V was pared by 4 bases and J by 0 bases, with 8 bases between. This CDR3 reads CASSAGASGNTIYF. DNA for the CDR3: TGTGCCAGCAGCGCAGGAGCCTCTGGAAACACCATATATTTT.

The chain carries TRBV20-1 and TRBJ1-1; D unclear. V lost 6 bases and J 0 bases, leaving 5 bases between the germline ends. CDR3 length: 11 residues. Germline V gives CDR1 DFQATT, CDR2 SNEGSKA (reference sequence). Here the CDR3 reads CSAPMNTEAFF. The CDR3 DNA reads TGCAGTGCACCCATGAACACTGAAGCTTTCTTT.

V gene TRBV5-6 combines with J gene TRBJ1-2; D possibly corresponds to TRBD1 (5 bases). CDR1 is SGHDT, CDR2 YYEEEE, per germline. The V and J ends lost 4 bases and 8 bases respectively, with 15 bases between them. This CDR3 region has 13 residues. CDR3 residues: CASSLRGAKGYTF. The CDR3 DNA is TGTGCCAGCAGCCTTAGGGGCGCGAAAGGCTACACCTTC.

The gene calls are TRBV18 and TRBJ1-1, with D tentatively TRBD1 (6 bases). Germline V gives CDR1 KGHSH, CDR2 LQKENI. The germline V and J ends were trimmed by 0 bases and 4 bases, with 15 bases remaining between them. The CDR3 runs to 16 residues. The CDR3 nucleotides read TGTGCCAGCTCACCACCCCGTTCAGGGGCCCGCACTGAAGCTTTCTTT. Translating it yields CASSPPRSGARTEAFF.

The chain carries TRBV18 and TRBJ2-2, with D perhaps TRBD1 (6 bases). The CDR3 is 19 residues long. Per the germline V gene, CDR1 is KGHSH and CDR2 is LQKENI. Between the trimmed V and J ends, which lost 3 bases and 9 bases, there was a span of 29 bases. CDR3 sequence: CASSPPGHTRADKRRELFF. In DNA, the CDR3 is TGTGCCAGCTCACCTCCGGGACATACCCGTGCAGACAAAAGGAGGGAGCTGTTTTTT. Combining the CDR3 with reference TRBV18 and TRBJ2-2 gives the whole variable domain NAGVMQNPRHLVRRRGQEARLRCSPMKGHSHVYWYRQLPEEGLKFMVYLQKENIIDESGMPKERFSAEFPKEGPSILRIQQVVRGDSAAYFCASSPPGHTRADKRRELFFGEGSRLTVL.

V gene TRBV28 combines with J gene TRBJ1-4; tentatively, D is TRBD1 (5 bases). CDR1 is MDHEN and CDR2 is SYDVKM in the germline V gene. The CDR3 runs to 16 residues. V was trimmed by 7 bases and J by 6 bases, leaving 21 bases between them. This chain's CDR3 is CASTPTAGQDDEKLFF. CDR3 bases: TGTGCCAGCACCCCCACAGCAGGGCAGGATGATGAAAAACTGTTTTTT.

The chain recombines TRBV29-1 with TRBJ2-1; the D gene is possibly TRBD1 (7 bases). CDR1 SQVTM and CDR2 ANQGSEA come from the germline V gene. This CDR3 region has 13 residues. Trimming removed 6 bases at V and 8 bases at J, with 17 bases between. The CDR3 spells CSVGNRGLDEQFF. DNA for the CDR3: TGCAGCGTCGGGAACAGGGGACTCGATGAGCAGTTCTTC.

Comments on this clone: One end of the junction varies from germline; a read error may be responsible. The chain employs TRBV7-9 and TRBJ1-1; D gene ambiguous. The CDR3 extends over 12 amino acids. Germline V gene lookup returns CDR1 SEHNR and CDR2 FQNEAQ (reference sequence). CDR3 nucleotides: TGTGCCAGCAACTTAGGCGACACTGAAGCTTTCTTT. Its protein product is CASNLGDTEAFF.

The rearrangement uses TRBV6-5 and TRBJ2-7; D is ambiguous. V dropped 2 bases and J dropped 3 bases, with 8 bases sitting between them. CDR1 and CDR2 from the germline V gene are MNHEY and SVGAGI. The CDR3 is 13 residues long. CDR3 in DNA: TGTGCCAGCAGTTACACGGGTTTCTACGAGCAGTACTTC. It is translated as CASSYTGFYEQYF.

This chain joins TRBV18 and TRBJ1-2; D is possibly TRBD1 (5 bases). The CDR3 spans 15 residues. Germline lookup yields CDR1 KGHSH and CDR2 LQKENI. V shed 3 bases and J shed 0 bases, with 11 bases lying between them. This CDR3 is CASSPTDTANYGYTF. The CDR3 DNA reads TGTGCCAGCTCACCGACGGACACCGCTAACTATGGCTACACCTTC.

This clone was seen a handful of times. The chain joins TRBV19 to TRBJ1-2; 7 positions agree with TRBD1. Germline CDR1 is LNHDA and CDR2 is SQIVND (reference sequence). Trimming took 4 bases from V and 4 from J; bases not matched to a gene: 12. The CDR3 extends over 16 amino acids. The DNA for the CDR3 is TGTGCCAGTAGTACCGCGGACAGGCCCACAATCTATGGCTACACCTTC. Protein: CASSTADRPTIYGYTF.

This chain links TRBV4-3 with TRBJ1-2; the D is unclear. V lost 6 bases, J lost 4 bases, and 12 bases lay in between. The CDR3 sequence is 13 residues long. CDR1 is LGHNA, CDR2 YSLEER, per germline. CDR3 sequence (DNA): TGCGCCAGCAGTCGGACTAGCTTCTATGGCTACACCTTC. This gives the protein CASSRTSFYGYTF.

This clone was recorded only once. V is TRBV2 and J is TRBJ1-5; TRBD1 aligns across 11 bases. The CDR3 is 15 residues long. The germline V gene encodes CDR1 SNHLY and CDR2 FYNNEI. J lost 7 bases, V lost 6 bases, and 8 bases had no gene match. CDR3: CASSGQGAVGQPQHF. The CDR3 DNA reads TGTGCCAGCAGCGGACAGGGGGCAGTGGGACAGCCCCAGCATTTT.

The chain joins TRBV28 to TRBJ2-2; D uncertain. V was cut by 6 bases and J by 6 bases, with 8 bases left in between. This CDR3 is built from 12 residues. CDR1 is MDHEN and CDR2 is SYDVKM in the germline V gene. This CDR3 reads CASSLPPGELFF. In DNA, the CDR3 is TGTGCCAGCAGCTTACCCCCCGGGGAGCTGTTTTTT.

The CDR3 DNA is TGTGCCAGCGCCCAGCAGGGGGGGCTCACTGAAGCTTTCTTT. It yields the protein CASAQQGGLTEAFF. The chain carries TRBV6-5 and TRBJ1-1; 7 nucleotides agree with TRBD1. CDR3 length: 14 residues. Germline lookup yields CDR1 MNHEY and CDR2 SVGAGI. Germline trimming cut 8 bases from V and 4 bases from J; bases unmatched to any gene: 10.

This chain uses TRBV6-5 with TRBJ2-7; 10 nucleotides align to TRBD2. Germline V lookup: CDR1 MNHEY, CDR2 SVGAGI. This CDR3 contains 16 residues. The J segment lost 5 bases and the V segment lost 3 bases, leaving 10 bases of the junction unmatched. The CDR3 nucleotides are TGTGCCAGCAGTTATCGTAGCGGGAGGAGGAGAAACGAGCAGTACTTC. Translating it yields CASSYRSGRRRNEQYF.

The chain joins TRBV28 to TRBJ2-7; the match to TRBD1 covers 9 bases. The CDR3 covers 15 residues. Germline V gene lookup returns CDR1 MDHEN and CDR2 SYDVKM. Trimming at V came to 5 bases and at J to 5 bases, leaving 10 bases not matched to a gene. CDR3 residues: CASSPWTGASHEQYF. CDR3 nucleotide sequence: TGTGCCAGCAGTCCTTGGACAGGGGCGAGCCACGAGCAGTACTTC.

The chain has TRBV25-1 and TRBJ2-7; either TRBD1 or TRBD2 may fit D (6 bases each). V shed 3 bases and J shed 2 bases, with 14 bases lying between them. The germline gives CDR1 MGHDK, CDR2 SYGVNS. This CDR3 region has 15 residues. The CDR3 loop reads CASSDPSGEAYEQYF. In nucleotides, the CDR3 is TGTGCCAGCAGTGATCCCTCAGGGGAGGCCTACGAGCAGTACTTC.

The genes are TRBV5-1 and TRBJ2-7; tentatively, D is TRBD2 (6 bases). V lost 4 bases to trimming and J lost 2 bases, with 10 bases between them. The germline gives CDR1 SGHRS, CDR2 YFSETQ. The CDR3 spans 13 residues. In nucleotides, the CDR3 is TGCGCCAGCAGCCTGCGGGACCCCTACGAGCAGTACTTC. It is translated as CASSLRDPYEQYF.

The CDR3: CASSQQGAGNTIYF. The CDR3, as DNA: TGTGCCAGCAGCCAACAGGGGGCTGGAAACACCATATATTTT. The rearrangement uses TRBV7-2 and TRBJ1-3; 8 bases line up with TRBD1. Looked up from germline, CDR1 is SGHTA and CDR2 is FQGNSA. The CDR3 consists of 14 residues. Germline trimming cut 5 bases from V and 2 bases from J; bases unmatched to any gene: 2.

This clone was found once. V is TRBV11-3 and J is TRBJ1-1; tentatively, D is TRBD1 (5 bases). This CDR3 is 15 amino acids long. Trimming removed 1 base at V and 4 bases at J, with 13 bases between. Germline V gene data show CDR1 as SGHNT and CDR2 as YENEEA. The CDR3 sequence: CASSLGRVGTTEAFF. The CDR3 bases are TGTGCCAGCAGCTTAGGCAGGGTGGGCACCACTGAAGCTTTCTTT.

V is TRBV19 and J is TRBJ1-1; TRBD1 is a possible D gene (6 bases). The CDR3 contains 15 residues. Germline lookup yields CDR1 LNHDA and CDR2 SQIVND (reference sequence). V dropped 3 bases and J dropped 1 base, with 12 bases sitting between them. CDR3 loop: CASSIVGTRNTEAFF. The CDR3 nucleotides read TGTGCCAGTAGTATTGTCGGGACACGGAACACTGAAGCTTTCTTT. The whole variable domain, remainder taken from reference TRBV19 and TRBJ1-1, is DGGITQSPKYLFRKEGQNVTLSCEQNLNHDAMYWYRQDPGQGLRLIYYSQIVNDFQKGDIAEGYSVSREKKESFPLTVTSAQKNPTAFYLCASSIVGTRNTEAFFGQGTRLTVV.

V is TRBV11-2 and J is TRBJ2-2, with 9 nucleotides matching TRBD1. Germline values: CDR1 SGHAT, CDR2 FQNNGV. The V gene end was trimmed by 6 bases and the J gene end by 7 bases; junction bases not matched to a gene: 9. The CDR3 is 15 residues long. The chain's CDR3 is CASRTPGQGVGELFF. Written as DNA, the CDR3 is TGTGCCAGCAGAACACCGGGACAGGGTGTCGGGGAGCTGTTTTTT.

CDR3 residues: CASSRQGTEAFF. The CDR3, as DNA: TGTGCCAGCAGCCGCCAGGGGACTGAAGCTTTCTTT. This chain links TRBV7-9 with TRBJ1-1; D perhaps matches TRBD1 (6 bases). V shed 5 bases and J shed 5 bases, with 9 bases lying between them. CDR1 is SEHNR and CDR2 is FQNEAQ in the germline V gene (reference sequence). The CDR3 length is 12 residues.